This TCR beta chain comes out of a study of sequential checkpoint blockade in melanoma. Specified treatment: randomized to nivolumab then ipilimumab (arm A) or the reverse (arm B). TCRdb's table, derived via immunoSEQ multiplex PCR, lists solely in-frame clones and lacks some. The table lists about 14,000 clones, around 48% of them singletons. The length of the CDR3 is 15 residues. V lost 1 base and J lost 5, with 12 bases in between. Germline lookup yields CDR1 SEHNR and CDR2 FQNEAQ (reference sequence). Sequences were derived from CD8+ T cells sorted from blood (inferred from file names), sampled from a patient given nivolumab and ipilimumab in sequence. J is TRBJ2-1 and V is TRBV7-9; a possible D gene is TRBD2 (7 bases). The origin of this receptor is a human donor with melanoma. The CDR3 DNA reads TGTGCCAGCAGCTTAGTGGGGGGGGCCGACAATGAGCAGTTCTTC. Translated: CASSLVGGADNEQFF. The full variable domain, rest sourced from reference TRBV7-9 and TRBJ2-1, is DTGVSQNPRHKITKRGQNVTFRCDPISEHNRLYWYRQTLGQGPEFLTYFQNEAQLEKSRLLSDRFSAERPKGSFSTLEIQRTEQGDSAMYLCASSLVGGADNEQFFGPGTRLTVL.